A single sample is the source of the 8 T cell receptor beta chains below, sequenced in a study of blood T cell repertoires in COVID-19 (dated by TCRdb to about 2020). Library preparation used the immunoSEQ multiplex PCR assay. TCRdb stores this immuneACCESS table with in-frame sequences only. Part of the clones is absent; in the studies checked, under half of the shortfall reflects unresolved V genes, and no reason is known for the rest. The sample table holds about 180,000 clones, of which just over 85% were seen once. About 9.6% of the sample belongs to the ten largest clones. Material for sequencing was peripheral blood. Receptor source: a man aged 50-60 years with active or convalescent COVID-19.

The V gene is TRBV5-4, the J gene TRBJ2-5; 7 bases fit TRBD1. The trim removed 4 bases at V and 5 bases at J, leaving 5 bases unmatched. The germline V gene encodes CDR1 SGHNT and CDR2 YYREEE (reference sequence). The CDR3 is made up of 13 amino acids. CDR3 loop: CASSPTGQETQYF. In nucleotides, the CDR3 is TGTGCCAGCAGCCCGACAGGGCAGGAGACCCAGTACTTC. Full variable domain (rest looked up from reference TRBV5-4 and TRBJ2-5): ETGVTQSPTHLIKTRGQQVTLRCSSQSGHNTVSWYQQALGQGPQFIFQYYREEENGRGNFPPRFSGLQFPNYSSELNVNALELDDSALYLCASSPTGQETQYFGPGTRLLVL.

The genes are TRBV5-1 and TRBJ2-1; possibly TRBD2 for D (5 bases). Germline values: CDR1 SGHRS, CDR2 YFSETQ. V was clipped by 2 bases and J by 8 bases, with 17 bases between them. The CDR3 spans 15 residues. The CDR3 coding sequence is TGCGCCAGCAGCTTTTTCGGTCCGGGGAGCGATGAGCAGTTCTTC. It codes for CASSFFGPGSDEQFF. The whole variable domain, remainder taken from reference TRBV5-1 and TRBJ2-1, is KAGVTQTPRYLIKTRGQQVTLSCSPISGHRSVSWYQQTPGQGLQFLFEYFSETQRNKGNFPGRFSGRQFSNSRSEMNVSTLELGDSALYLCASSFFGPGSDEQFFGPGTRLTVL.

The CDR3, as DNA: TGTGCCAGCAGCCAAGGTTTCCAGGGCCGTCGATCCCTCCACTTT. Translation gives CASSQGFQGRRSLHF. The chain recombines TRBV3-1 (or the pseudogene TRBV3-2) with TRBJ1-6, with D perhaps TRBD1 (5 bases). V dropped 1 base and J dropped 14 bases, with 18 bases sitting between them. In germline, CDR1 is LGHDT, CDR2 YNNKEL (reference sequence). This CDR3 has 15 amino acids.

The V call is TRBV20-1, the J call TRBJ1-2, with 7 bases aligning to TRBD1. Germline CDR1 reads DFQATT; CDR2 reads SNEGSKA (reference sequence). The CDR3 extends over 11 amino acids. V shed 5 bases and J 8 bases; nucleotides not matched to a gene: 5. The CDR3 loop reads CSAQGGQGYTF. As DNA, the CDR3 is TGCAGTGCTCAAGGGGGACAGGGCTACACCTTC.

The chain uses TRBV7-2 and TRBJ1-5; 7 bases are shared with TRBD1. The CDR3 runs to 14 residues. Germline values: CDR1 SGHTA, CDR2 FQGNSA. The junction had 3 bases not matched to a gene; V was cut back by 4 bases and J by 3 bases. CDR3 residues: CASSSTGTNQPQHF. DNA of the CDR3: TGTGCCAGCAGCTCGACAGGGACCAATCAGCCCCAGCATTTT.

The CDR3 loop is CASSPESTGNTIYF. The CDR3 DNA sequence: TGTGCCAGCAGCCCGGAGAGTACTGGAAACACCATATATTTT. The chain carries TRBV3-1 (or the pseudogene TRBV3-2) and TRBJ1-3; D is undetermined. This CDR3 has 14 residues. CDR1 and CDR2 (germline): LGHDT, YNNKEL (reference sequence). The V end lost 4 bases, the J end lost 2 bases, and 9 bases lay between the germline ends.

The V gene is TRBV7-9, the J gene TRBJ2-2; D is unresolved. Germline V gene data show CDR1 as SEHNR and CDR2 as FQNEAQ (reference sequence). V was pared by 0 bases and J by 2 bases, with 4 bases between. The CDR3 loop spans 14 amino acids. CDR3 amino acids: CASSLAANTGELFF. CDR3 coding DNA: TGTGCCAGCAGCTTAGCGGCAAACACCGGGGAGCTGTTTTTT.

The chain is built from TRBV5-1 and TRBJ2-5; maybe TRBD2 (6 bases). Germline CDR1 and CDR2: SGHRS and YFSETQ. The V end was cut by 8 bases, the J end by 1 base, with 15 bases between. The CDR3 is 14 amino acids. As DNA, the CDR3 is TGCGCCAGTGCTAGTGGGGGGTCCCAAGAGACCCAGTACTTC. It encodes CASASGGSQETQYF.